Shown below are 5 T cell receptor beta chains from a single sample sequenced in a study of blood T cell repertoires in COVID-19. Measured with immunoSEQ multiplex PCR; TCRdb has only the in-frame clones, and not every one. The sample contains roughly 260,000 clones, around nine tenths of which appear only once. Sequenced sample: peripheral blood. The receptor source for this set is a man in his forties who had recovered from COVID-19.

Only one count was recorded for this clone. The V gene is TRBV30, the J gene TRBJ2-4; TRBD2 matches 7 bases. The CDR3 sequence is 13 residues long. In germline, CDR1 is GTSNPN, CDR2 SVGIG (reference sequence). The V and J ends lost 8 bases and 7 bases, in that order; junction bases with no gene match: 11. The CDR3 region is CAGGAGYRNIQYF. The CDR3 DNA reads TGTGCCGGAGGAGCGGGATACCGCAACATTCAGTACTTC.

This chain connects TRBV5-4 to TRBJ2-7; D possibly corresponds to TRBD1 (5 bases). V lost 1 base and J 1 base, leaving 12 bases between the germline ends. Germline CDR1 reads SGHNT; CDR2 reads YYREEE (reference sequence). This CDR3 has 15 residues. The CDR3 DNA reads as TGTGCCAGCAGCTTGTTAGGGCAGGGTTCCTACGAGCAGTACTTC. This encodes CASSLLGQGSYEQYF.

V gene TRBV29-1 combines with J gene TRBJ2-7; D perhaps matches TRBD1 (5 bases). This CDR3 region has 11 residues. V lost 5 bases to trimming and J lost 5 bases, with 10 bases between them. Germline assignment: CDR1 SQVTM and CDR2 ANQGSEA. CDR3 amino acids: CSVSGAHEQYF. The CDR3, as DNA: TGCAGCGTTTCTGGGGCCCACGAGCAGTACTTC.

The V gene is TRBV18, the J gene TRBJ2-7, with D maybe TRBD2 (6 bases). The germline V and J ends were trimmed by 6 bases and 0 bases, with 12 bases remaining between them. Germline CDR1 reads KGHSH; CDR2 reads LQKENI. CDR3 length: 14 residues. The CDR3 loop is CASSGDGSSYEQYF. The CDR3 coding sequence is TGTGCCAGCTCTGGGGACGGGAGCTCCTACGAGCAGTACTTC.

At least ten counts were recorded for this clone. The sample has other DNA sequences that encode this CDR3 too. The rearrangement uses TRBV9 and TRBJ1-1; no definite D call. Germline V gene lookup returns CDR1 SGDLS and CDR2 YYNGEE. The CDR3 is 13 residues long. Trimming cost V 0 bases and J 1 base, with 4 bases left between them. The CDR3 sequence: CASSVVRNTEAFF. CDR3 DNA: TGTGCCAGCAGCGTAGTCAGGAACACTGAAGCTTTCTTT.